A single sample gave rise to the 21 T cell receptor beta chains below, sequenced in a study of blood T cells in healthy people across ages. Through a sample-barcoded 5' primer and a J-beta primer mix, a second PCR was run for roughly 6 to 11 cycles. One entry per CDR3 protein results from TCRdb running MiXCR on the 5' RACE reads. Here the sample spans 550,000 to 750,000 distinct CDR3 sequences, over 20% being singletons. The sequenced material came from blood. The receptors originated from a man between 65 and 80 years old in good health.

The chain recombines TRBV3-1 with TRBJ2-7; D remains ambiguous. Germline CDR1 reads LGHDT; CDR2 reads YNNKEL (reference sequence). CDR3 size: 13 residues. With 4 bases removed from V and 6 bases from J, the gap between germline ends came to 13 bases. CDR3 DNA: TGTGCCAGCAGCCCTTCGCCTCGGGCCGAGCAGTACTTC. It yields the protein CASSPSPRAEQYF.

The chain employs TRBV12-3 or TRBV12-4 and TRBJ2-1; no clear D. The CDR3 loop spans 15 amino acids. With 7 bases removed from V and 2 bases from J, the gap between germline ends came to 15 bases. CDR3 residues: CASTDPLVPYNEQFF. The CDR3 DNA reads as TGTGCCAGCACGGACCCCCTAGTTCCCTACAATGAGCAGTTCTTC.

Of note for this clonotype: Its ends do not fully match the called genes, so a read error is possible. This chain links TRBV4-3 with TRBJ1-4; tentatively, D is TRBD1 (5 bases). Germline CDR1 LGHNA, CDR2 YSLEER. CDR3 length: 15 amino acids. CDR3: CASNQGWGTNEKLFF. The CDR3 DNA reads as TGCGCCAGCAACCAAGGTTGGGGGACTAATGAAAAACTGTTTTTT.

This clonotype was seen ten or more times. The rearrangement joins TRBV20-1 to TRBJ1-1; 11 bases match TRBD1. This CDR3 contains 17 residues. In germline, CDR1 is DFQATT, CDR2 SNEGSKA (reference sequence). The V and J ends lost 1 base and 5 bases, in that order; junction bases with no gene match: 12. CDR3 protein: CSARVEDRGRLGTEAFF. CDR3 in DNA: TGCAGTGCTAGAGTGGAGGACAGGGGGCGATTAGGGACTGAAGCTTTCTTT.

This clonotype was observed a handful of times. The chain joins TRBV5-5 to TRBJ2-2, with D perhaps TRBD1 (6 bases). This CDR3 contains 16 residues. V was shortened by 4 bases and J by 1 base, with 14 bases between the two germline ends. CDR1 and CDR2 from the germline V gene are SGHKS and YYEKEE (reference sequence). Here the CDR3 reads CASSPLTQGNTGELFF. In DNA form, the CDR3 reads TGTGCCAGCAGCCCATTAACACAGGGGAACACCGGGGAGCTGTTTTTT.

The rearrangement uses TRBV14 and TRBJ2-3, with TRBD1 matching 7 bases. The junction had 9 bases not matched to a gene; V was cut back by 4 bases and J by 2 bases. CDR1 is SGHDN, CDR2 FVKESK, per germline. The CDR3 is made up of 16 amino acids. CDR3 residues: CASSRRTGANTDTQYF. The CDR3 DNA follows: TGTGCCAGCAGCCGACGAACAGGGGCCAACACAGATACGCAGTATTTT.

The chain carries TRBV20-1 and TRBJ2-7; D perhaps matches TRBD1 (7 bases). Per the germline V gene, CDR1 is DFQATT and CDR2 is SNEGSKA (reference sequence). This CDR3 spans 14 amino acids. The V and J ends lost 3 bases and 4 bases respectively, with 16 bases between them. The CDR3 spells CSARHRGGVYEQYF. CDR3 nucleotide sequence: TGCAGTGCTAGGCACAGGGGAGGTGTGTACGAGCAGTACTTC.

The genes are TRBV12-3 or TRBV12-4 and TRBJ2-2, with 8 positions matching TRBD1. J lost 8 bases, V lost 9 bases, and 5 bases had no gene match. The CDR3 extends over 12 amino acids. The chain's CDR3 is CASQQGVGELFF. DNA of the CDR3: TGTGCCAGTCAACAGGGGGTGGGGGAGCTGTTTTTT.

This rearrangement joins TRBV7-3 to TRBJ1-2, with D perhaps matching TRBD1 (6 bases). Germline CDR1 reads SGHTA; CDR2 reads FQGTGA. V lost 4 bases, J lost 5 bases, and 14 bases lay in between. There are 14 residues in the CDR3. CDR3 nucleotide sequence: TGTGCCAGCAGCTATGACAGGTTTAGTTATGGCTACACCTTC. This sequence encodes CASSYDRFSYGYTF.

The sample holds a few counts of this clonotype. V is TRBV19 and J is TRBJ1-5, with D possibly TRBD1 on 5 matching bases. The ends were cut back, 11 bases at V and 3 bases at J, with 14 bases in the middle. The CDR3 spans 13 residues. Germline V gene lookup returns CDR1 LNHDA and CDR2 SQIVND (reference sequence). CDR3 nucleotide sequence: TGTGCCGGGGCGGGACGGCACAATCAGCCCCAGCATTTT. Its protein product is CAGAGRHNQPQHF.

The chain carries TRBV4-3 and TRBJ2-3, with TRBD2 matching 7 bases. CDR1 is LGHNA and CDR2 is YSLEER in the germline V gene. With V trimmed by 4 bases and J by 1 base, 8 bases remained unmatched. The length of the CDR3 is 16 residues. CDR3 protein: CASSPHGLAGTDTQYF. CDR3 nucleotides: TGCGCCAGCAGCCCACATGGGCTAGCGGGCACAGATACGCAGTATTTT.

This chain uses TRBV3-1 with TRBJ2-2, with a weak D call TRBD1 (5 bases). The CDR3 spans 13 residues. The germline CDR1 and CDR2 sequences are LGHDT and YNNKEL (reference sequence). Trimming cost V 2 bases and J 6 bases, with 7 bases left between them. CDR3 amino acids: CASSQQGSGELFF. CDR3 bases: TGTGCCAGCAGCCAACAGGGCTCCGGGGAGCTGTTTTTT.

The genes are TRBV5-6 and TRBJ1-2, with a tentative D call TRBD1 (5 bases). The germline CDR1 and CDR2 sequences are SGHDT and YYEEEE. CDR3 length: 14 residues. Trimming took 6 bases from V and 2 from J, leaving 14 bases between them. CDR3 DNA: TGTGCCAGCACCCTGACGGGGCGGAACTATGGCTACACCTTC. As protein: CASTLTGRNYGYTF.

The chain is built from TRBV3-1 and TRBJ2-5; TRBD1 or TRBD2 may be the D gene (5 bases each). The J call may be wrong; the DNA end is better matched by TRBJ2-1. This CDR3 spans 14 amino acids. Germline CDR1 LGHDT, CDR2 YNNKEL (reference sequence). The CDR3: CASSQTGPNNEQFF. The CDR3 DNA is TGTGCCAGCAGCCAAACGGGACCTAACAATGAGCAGTTCTTC.

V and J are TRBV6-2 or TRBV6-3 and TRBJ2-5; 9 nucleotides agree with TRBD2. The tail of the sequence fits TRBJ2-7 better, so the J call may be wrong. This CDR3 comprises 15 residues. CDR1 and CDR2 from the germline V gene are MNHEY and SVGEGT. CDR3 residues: CASSYEAGGSYEQYF. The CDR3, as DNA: TGTGCCAGCAGTTACGAGGCGGGAGGGTCTTACGAGCAGTACTTC.

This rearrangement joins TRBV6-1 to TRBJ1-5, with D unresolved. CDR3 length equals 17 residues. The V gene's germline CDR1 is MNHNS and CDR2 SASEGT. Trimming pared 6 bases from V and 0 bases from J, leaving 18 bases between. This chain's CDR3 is CASRNGKGRYSNQPQHF. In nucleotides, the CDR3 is TGTGCCAGCAGAAATGGTAAAGGGAGGTATAGCAATCAGCCCCAGCATTTT.

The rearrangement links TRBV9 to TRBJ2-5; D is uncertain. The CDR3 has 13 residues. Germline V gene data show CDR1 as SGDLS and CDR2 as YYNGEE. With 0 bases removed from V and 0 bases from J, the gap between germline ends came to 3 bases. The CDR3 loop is CASSVAYQETQYF. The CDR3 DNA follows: TGTGCCAGCAGCGTAGCCTACCAAGAGACCCAGTACTTC.

This chain's CDR3 is CSAPAAARGEKLFF. CDR3 nucleotides: TGCAGTGCCCCAGCGGCGGCGCGGGGGGAAAAACTGTTTTTT. V is TRBV20-1 and J is TRBJ1-4, with D possibly matching TRBD1 (5 bases). Germline assignment: CDR1 DFQATT and CDR2 SNEGSKA (reference sequence). The CDR3 consists of 14 residues. The V end lost 6 bases, the J end lost 8 bases, and 19 bases lay between the germline ends.

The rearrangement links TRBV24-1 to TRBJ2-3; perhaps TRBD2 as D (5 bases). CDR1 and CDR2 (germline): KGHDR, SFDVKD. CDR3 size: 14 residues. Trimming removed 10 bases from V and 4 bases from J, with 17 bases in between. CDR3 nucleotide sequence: TGTGCCACGGCAGTTGGGAGAGGTGCAGATACGCAGTATTTT. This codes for CATAVGRGADTQYF.

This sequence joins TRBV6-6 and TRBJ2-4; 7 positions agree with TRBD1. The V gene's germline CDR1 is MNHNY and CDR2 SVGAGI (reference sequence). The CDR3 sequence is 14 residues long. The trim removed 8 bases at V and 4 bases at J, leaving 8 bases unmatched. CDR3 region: CASGTGAQKNIQYF. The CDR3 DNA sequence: TGTGCCAGCGGAACAGGGGCCCAAAAAAACATTCAGTACTTC.

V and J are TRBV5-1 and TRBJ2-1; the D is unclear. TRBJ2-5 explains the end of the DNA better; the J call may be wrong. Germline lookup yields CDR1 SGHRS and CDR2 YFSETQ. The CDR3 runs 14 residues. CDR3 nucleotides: TGCGCCAGCAGCTTGGGTACCCATAAAGAGACCCAGTACTTC. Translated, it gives CASSLGTHKETQYF.